This T cell receptor (beta chain) is from a study of T cells in localized non-small cell lung cancer. Study-level results: The appearance of a median roughly 56 of the top 100 tumor clones was seen in adjacent lung. The study found T cell clonality highest in uninvolved adjacent lung, above tumor. Longer overall survival was seen with higher T cell density measured in blood.

This CDR3 spans 15 amino acids. J gave up 8 bases and V 0 bases, and 7 bases lay outside the gene matches. The germline V gene encodes CDR1 MNHEY and CDR2 SMNVEV (reference sequence). A word on this clone: Its specificity is not known.

TCRdb keeps only in-frame clones here, not all; method: immunoSEQ multiplex PCR. Of under 40,000 clones detected, 93% appear once; the ten largest clones hold approximately 7.9%. The receptor comes from a female donor at least 60 years old with stage I lung adenocarcinoma. Specimen: peripheral blood, collected before any cancer treatment. The chain recombines TRBV27 with TRBJ1-2; TRBD1 aligns across 9 bases. CDR3 DNA sequence: TGTGCCAGCAGTTTATCGAAGGACAGGGGACTGGGCTACACCTTC. It is translated as CASSLSKDRGLGYTF.